This is a list of T cell receptor beta chains from one sample in a study of human T cells and chemical hapten exposure. TCRdb processed the RACE reads anew with MiXCR; each CDR3 protein has one entry. The table lists under 450,000 distinct CDR3 sequences, 4.8% of them singletons. The sequences come from whole blood, collected in connection with sensitization to the hapten diphenylcyclopropenone (DPC). All receptors derive from a woman aged 50 to 60 with alopecia areata. Some clones in this sample may be carry-over from other donors' samples. Each CDR3 is given with its conserved first and last residue. The D gene is left open where the match is weak. Where a row states a size, it is once, few, many or the class of an expanded clone; other rows omit it.

abundance	v_gene	d_gene	j_gene	CDR3nt	CDR3aa
many	TRBV13	-	TRBJ2-3	TGTGCCAGCAGCCCACCCGGACGGGGTACGCAGTATTTT	CASSPPGRGTQYF
many	TRBV21-1	-	TRBJ1-5	TGTGCCAGTCCAACAGGGTCTTACAATCAGCCCCAGCATTTT	CASPTGSYNQPQHF
many	TRBV9	TRBD2	TRBJ2-1	TGTGCCAGCAGCGTAGAGGCGGGAGAAAGCGATGAGCAGTTCTTC	CASSVEAGESDEQFF
-	TRBV6-5	-	TRBJ2-6	TGTGCCAGCAGTTACTCGGTTTACCCCCAGAGCTCTGGGGCCAACGTCCTGACTTTC	CASSYSVYPQSSGANVLTF
many	TRBV20-1	TRBD2	TRBJ2-3	TGCAGTGCCCCAGTAGCGGGACGTGATACGCAGTATTTT	CSAPVAGRDTQYF
many	TRBV12-3/TRBV12-4	-	TRBJ1-2	TGTGCCAGCAGTTTGGCTCAGGGGAAGGTCCATGGCTACACCTTC	CASSLAQGKVHGYTF
few	TRBV10-3	-	TRBJ1-1	TGTGCCATCAGTGAGTTTCCCGGCGGAATGAACACTGAAGCTTTCTTT	CAISEFPGGMNTEAFF
few	TRBV6-1	-	TRBJ1-1	TGTGCCAGCCTTCCGGGGGGGATTAACACTGAAGCTTTCTTT	CASLPGGINTEAFF
few	TRBV3-1	-	TRBJ2-7	TGTGCCAGCAGCCCCGTGGCAGGCCTCTACGAGCAGTACTTC	CASSPVAGLYEQYF
many	TRBV27	TRBD1	TRBJ1-1	TGTGCCAGCAGCTTTGGACAGGGGGGCACTGAAGCTTTCTTT	CASSFGQGGTEAFF
many	TRBV1	-	TRBJ1-1	TGCACAAGGGAAGGGGTCGCTTTCTTT	CTREGVAFF
many	TRBV28	TRBD1	TRBJ2-7	TGTGCCAGCAACCCTACAGGGGCCAACGAGCAGTACTTC	CASNPTGANEQYF
few	TRBV6-2/TRBV6-3	TRBD2	TRBJ2-3	TGTGCCAGCACCACGGGGGGGTTTACTAGCACGCAGTATTTT	CASTTGGFTSTQYF
-	TRBV13	TRBD1	TRBJ1-1	TGTGCCAGCAGCCCGGGGACAGAAAACACTGAAGCTTTCTTT	CASSPGTENTEAFF
many	TRBV7-2	-	TRBJ2-5	TGTGCCAGCAGCTCCAGCCGGACCCAGTACTTC	CASSSSRTQYF
-	TRBV6-6	-	TRBJ1-1	TGTGCCAGCAGTTACGTCCCGGGGTCGAACACTGAAGCTTTCTTT	CASSYVPGSNTEAFF
many	TRBV18	-	TRBJ1-5	TGTGCCAGCTCACCACTAGAATTCGGGCCCCAGCATTTT	CASSPLEFGPQHF
many	TRBV4-1	TRBD2	TRBJ2-5	TGCGCCAGCAGCGAGCGGGAGAGGAAGGAGACCCAGTACTTC	CASSERERKETQYF
many	TRBV15	TRBD1	TRBJ1-5	TGTGCCACCAGCAGAGACAGGGGGCACAATCAGCCCCAGCATTTT	CATSRDRGHNQPQHF
many	TRBV6-2/TRBV6-3	-	TRBJ1-4	TGTGCCAGTTCGGACAGCCAGGAACTGTTTTTT	CASSDSQELFF
-	TRBV6-1	-	TRBJ1-5	TGTGCCAGCAGTGGCGAAAAGGGTCAGCCCCAGCATTTT	CASSGEKGQPQHF
few	TRBV3-1	-	TRBJ2-1	TGTGCCAGCAGCCAAGAGGGGAGTTCCAATGAGCAGTTCTTC	CASSQEGSSNEQFF
few	TRBV7-3	-	TRBJ1-1	TGTGCCAGCAGCTTAGGTGGACGGGCGGACACTGAAGCTTTCTTT	CASSLGGRADTEAFF
many	TRBV6-2/TRBV6-3	-	TRBJ1-2	TGTGCCAGCAGGTTGACGGGAAACTATGGCTACACCTTC	CASRLTGNYGYTF
many	TRBV6-2/TRBV6-3	-	TRBJ1-6	TGTGCCAGCAGCCCCGGGGGCTCCAATTCACCCCTCCACTTT	CASSPGGSNSPLHF
-	TRBV9	TRBD1	TRBJ2-2	TGTGCCAACAGACAGGGCAACACCGGGGAGCTGTTTTTT	CANRQGNTGELFF
-	TRBV11-2	TRBD2	TRBJ2-3	TGTGCCAGCAGCCAGGGAGGGCGGACTAGCACAGATACGCAGTTTTTT	CASSQGGRTSTDTQFF
few	TRBV20-1	TRBD2	TRBJ2-2	TGCAGTGCTAGAGATTTGGCGGGAGCGAACACCGGGGAGCTGTTTTTT	CSARDLAGANTGELFF
many	TRBV5-1	TRBD2	TRBJ2-1	TGCGCCAGCAGCCAGGGACTAGCGGGGAGATACTACAATGAGCAGTTCTTC	CASSQGLAGRYYNEQFF
few	TRBV6-5	-	TRBJ1-1	TGTGCCAGCAGCCGTTCGGGAGGGCTGCTTTTCTTT	CASSRSGGLLFF
-	TRBV3-1	-	TRBJ2-1	TGTGCCAGCAGCCCAGGGAGTCGGGTTGGGCAGTTCTTC	CASSPGSRVGQFF
-	TRBV29-1	TRBD2	TRBJ2-3	TGCAGCGGCCTTCTCCTAGCGGGGGGGCGGACAGATACGCAGTATTTT	CSGLLLAGGRTDTQYF
many	TRBV3-1	-	TRBJ1-6	TGTGCCAGCAGCGCGGGACATCCGGGGGATTCACCCCTCCACTTT	CASSAGHPGDSPLHF
-	TRBV28	TRBD1	TRBJ1-3	TGTGCCAGCAGTTTACCCGGGACAGCTGGAAACACCATATATTTT	CASSLPGTAGNTIYF
many	TRBV6-6	-	TRBJ1-6	TGTGCCAGCAGTTACGGGCAGGGGAAGTCCTATAATTCACCCCTCCACTTT	CASSYGQGKSYNSPLHF
many	TRBV29-1	TRBD1	TRBJ2-1	TGCAGCGTTGATTTGAGGGAGACAGGGGCCATGAATGAGCAGTTCTTC	CSVDLRETGAMNEQFF
few	TRBV4-3	-	TRBJ1-3	TGCGCCAGCAGCCAAGATTTCTACTCTGGAAACACCATATATTTT	CASSQDFYSGNTIYF
few	TRBV4-2	-	TRBJ1-2	TGTGCCAGCAGCCAAGTAAGGGCCCGAAGGGAGGGGACCTCTCCTTTTCACACCTTC	CASSQVRARREGTSPFHTF